The TCR beta chain described here comes from a study of CD8 T cells in ankylosing spondylitis. Findings and limits, study-wide: The clones that were linked to disease were reported to be significantly enriched in matched synovial fluid samples from ankylosing spondylitis patients. In the blood and synovial fluid of reactive arthritis, some motif variants had been previously reported. Disease-linked clones had a CD8+ phenotype and relatively low frequency in peripheral blood. A TCR beta motif made of about 8 highly homologous variants seemed typical of ankylosing spondylitis blood.

V was pared by 4 bases and J by 4 bases, with 7 bases between. Germline V lookup: CDR1 MNHNY, CDR2 SVGAGI (reference sequence). This CDR3 contains 13 residues. Comment on this clonotype: Its specificity is unknown.

One entry per CDR3 protein results from TCRdb running MiXCR on the 5' RACE reads. The table includes hundreds of thousands of distinct CDR3 sequences, 12% detected once. This clonotype was obtained from a male donor with ankylosing spondylitis. The chain combines TRBV6-6 with TRBJ2-2, with D possibly matching TRBD2 (5 bases). The sequenced material came from blood, either unsorted or a sorted T cell fraction (not recorded which). CDR3 loop: CASSSGITGELFF. As DNA, the CDR3 is TGTGCCAGCAGTTCCGGGATCACCGGGGAGCTGTTTTTT.